Below are 23 T cell receptor beta chains sequenced from a single sample in a study of T cell repertoires in cytomegalovirus infection. TCRdb called the reads again in MiXCR, with one record for every CDR3 protein. The sample has 550,000 to 850,000 distinct CDR3 sequences, about 30% seen once. Their target antigens are unknown. The sequencing here drew on cultured PBMCs, taken from culture after CMV antigen stimulation. The source is a human donor in good health (CMV status not recorded). Some clones in this sample may be carry-over from other donors' samples.

This clonotype was seen only a few times. The chain links TRBV10-3 to TRBJ2-6, with D unresolved. The CDR3 has 16 amino acids. Germline V gene data show CDR1 as ENHRY and CDR2 as SYGVKD. The V gene lost 3 bases and the J gene lost 1 base, with 10 bases spanning the gap. This CDR3 reads CAISDLRVSGANVLTF. The CDR3 nucleotides read TGTGCCATCAGTGACCTCCGTGTGTCTGGGGCCAACGTCCTGACTTTC.

The gene calls are TRBV7-8 and TRBJ1-1; 8 bases fit TRBD1. V lost 7 bases and J lost 4; bases outside the gene matches: 11. The germline V gene has CDR1 SGHVS and CDR2 FQNEAQ. The CDR3 contains 15 residues. The CDR3 protein is CASTPRTGIRTEAFF. The CDR3 DNA reads as TGTGCCAGCACCCCAAGGACAGGGATCCGCACTGAAGCTTTCTTT.

The CDR3 nucleotides are TGTGCCAGCGGGCGAGGTAATGAGCAGTTCTTC. Amino acid sequence: CASGRGNEQFF. The chain joins TRBV6-2 or TRBV6-3 to TRBJ2-1, with D uncertain. The length of the CDR3 is 11 residues. Germline CDR1 reads MNHEY; CDR2 reads SVGEGT. With 8 bases removed from V and 7 bases from J, the gap between germline ends came to 9 bases.

The genes are TRBV15 and TRBJ1-1; 8 positions match TRBD1. This CDR3 has 15 amino acids. J lost 2 bases, V lost 1 base, and 3 bases had no gene match. Germline V gene sequence: CDR1 LNHNV, CDR2 YYDKDF (reference sequence). The CDR3 loop reads CATSRGGTGNTEAFF. The CDR3 DNA is TGTGCCACCAGCAGAGGAGGGACAGGTAACACTGAAGCTTTCTTT.

To note about this clonotype: This clone may be a read error of a much larger clone one base away. The V gene is TRBV7-9, the J gene TRBJ1-2; D call uncertain. The CDR3 contains 13 residues. V shed 5 bases and J shed 4 bases, with 11 bases lying between them. From germline, CDR1 is SEHNR and CDR2 FQNEAQ (reference sequence). CDR3 residues: CASSPGPSYGYTF. The DNA for the CDR3 is TGTGCCAGCAGCCCCGGACCAAGCTATGGCTACACCTTC. Full variable domain (rest looked up from reference TRBV7-9 and TRBJ1-2): DTGVSQNPRHKITKRGQNVTFRCDPISEHNRLYWYRQTLGQGPEFLTYFQNEAQLEKSRLLSDRFSAERPKGSFSTLEIQRTEQGDSAMYLCASSPGPSYGYTFGSGTRLTVV.

This chain joins TRBV7-9 and TRBJ2-7, with 8 bases aligning to TRBD1. Trimming cost V 5 bases and J 2 bases; bases outside gene matches: 5. This CDR3 contains 14 residues. Germline values: CDR1 SEHNR, CDR2 FQNEAQ (reference sequence). Here the CDR3 reads CASSKGQGPYEQYF. The CDR3 coding sequence is TGTGCCAGCAGCAAAGGACAGGGCCCCTACGAGCAGTACTTC.

This clonotype has more than one count but fewer than ten. The chain uses TRBV12-3 or TRBV12-4 and TRBJ2-4, with 8 bases aligning to TRBD1. The trim removed 7 bases at V and 15 bases at J, leaving 14 bases unmatched. The CDR3 has 13 amino acids. In DNA, the CDR3 is TGTGCCAGCACTCCGGACAGGGTAGGACGTCGGTACTTC. This codes for CASTPDRVGRRYF.

The chain carries TRBV19 and TRBJ2-7; D call uncertain. This CDR3 contains 13 residues. With 6 bases removed from V and 0 bases from J, the gap between germline ends came to 9 bases. Germline CDR1 LNHDA, CDR2 SQIVND (reference sequence). The CDR3 DNA sequence: TGTGCCAGTAGAAACCCGAGCTCCTACGAGCAGTACTTC. Amino acid sequence: CASRNPSSYEQYF.

CDR3 region: CASSYLGHYNEQFF. The CDR3 DNA reads TGTGCCAGCAGTTACTTGGGGCACTACAATGAGCAGTTCTTC. The chain employs TRBV6-6 and TRBJ2-1; D is perhaps TRBD1 (5 bases). Between the trimmed V and J ends, which lost 1 base and 3 bases, there was a span of 7 bases. CDR1 MNHNY and CDR2 SVGAGI come from the germline V gene (reference sequence). This CDR3 is 14 amino acids long.

This clonotype was found a few times. J is TRBJ1-2 and V is TRBV7-2; possible D gene TRBD1, 5 bases. Looked up from germline, CDR1 is SGHTA and CDR2 is FQGNSA. The CDR3 spans 13 residues. Trimming shortened V by 3 bases and J by 5 bases, and 10 bases separated the two germline ends. The CDR3 is CASSLTASYGYTF. The CDR3 DNA is TGTGCCAGCAGCTTGACAGCATCATATGGCTACACCTTC.

This clonotype was counted a few times. The V and J genes are TRBV27 and TRBJ2-7, with 9 bases matching TRBD2. The ends lost 5 bases at V and 4 bases at J; junction bases unmatched: 9. This CDR3 contains 15 residues. CDR1 is MNHEY, CDR2 SMNVEV, per germline (reference sequence). The CDR3 DNA reads as TGTGCCAGCAGTCCAAGGGCGGGAGGGACATACGAGCAGTACTTC. Its translation: CASSPRAGGTYEQYF.

J is TRBJ2-3 and V is TRBV20-1, with a possible D match to TRBD2 (6 bases). The germline gives CDR1 DFQATT, CDR2 SNEGSKA (reference sequence). The V and J ends lost 1 base and 6 bases respectively, with 17 bases between them. This CDR3 is built from 15 residues. CDR3 nucleotide sequence: TGCAGTGCTAGAGTTCCAGCGGGCCACGGGGATACGCAGTATTTT. It encodes CSARVPAGHGDTQYF.

The table lists this clonotype with a few counts. This sequence joins TRBV7-2 and TRBJ2-1, with 13 bases lining up with TRBD2. The CDR3 covers 17 residues. Germline lookup yields CDR1 SGHTA and CDR2 FQGNSA. The V segment lost 5 bases and the J segment 10 bases; nucleotides outside the gene matches: 14. This chain's CDR3 is CASSPRLAGGHRREQFF. The CDR3 DNA is TGTGCCAGCAGCCCTCGACTAGCGGGAGGCCATCGGAGGGAGCAGTTCTTC.

This clonotype was recorded once. The chain is built from TRBV5-5 and TRBJ1-5; maybe TRBD1 (5 bases). CDR1 is SGHKS and CDR2 is YYEKEE in the germline V gene (reference sequence). There are 16 residues in the CDR3. The V end lost 4 bases, the J end lost 1 base, and 15 bases lay between the germline ends. The CDR3 DNA sequence: TGTGCCAGCAGCCGCGGGGGTATTGGGAGCAATCAGCCCCAGCATTTT. It translates to CASSRGGIGSNQPQHF.

This clonotype was picked up a small number of times. The chain joins TRBV2 to TRBJ2-3; TRBD2 agrees at 12 bases. V shed 5 bases, J shed 6 bases, and the junction held 9 bases outside the gene matches. The CDR3 loop spans 16 amino acids. Germline loops: CDR1 SNHLY, CDR2 FYNNEI. CDR3 region: CASSLQPSGGADTQYF. DNA of the CDR3: TGTGCCAGCAGTCTCCAGCCTAGCGGGGGGGCGGATACGCAGTATTTT.

This clonotype was counted ten times or more. V gene TRBV7-2 combines with J gene TRBJ2-7; D gene ambiguous. The germline V gene has CDR1 SGHTA and CDR2 FQGNSA. Trimming took 1 base from V and 1 from J, leaving 11 bases between them. The CDR3 is 15 residues long. CDR3 nucleotide sequence: TGTGCCAGCAGCTTAGTTGGCGGAATATCCTACGAGCAGTACTTC. This translates into CASSLVGGISYEQYF.

This chain joins TRBV4-1 and TRBJ1-1, with D uncertain. The CDR3 consists of 15 residues. V was cut by 0 bases and J by 0 bases, with 8 bases left in between. Per germline, CDR1 MGHRA and CDR2 YSYEKL. Here the CDR3 DNA reads TGCGCCAGCAGCCAAGAGTGGTTGATGAACACTGAAGCTTTCTTT. Residues: CASSQEWLMNTEAFF.

This clonotype was found many times. The chain employs TRBV7-2 and TRBJ1-2; D unclear. Germline V gene lookup returns CDR1 SGHTA and CDR2 FQGNSA. V lost 4 bases, J lost 2 bases, and 11 bases lay in between. The CDR3 length is 14 residues. The CDR3: CASSSMRTNYGYTF. CDR3 sequence (DNA): TGTGCCAGCAGCTCCATGAGAACAAACTATGGCTACACCTTC. The entire variable domain, with the rest obtained from reference TRBV7-2 and TRBJ1-2, is as follows: GAGVSQSPSNKVTEKGKDVELRCDPISGHTALYWYRQSLGQGLEFLIYFQGNSAPDKSGLPSDRFSAERTGGSVSTLTIQRTQQEDSAVYLCASSSMRTNYGYTFGSGTRLTVV.

The chain joins TRBV11-2 to TRBJ2-5; 14 positions match TRBD2. This CDR3 region has 17 residues. Germline V gene data show CDR1 as SGHAT and CDR2 as FQNNGV. J lost 0 bases, V lost 2 bases, and 2 bases had no gene match. The DNA for the CDR3 is TGTGCCAGCAGCTTATGGACTAGCGGGGGGCACCAAGAGACCCAGTACTTC. Encoded protein: CASSLWTSGGHQETQYF.

This clonotype has only a few counts. This rearrangement joins TRBV7-2 to TRBJ2-5; 12 bases line up with TRBD2. Germline V CDR1 and CDR2: SGHTA, FQGNSA. The CDR3 runs 15 residues. Germline trimming cut 4 bases from V and 6 bases from J; bases unmatched to any gene: 6. Here the CDR3 reads CASSSPGLAGQTQYF. The DNA for the CDR3 is TGTGCCAGCAGCTCACCGGGACTAGCGGGTCAGACCCAGTACTTC.

V is TRBV19 and J is TRBJ2-4; TRBD2 aligns across 8 bases. CDR1 is LNHDA and CDR2 is SQIVND in the germline V gene (reference sequence). The CDR3 runs to 13 residues. Losses at the gene ends were 6 bases for V and 8 bases for J; bases not matched to a gene: 6. Here the CDR3 reads CASRLSGEDIQYF. The CDR3 DNA sequence: TGTGCCAGTAGACTTAGCGGGGAAGACATTCAGTACTTC.

For this clonotype: A much larger clone is a single base away; this may be a read error. This chain links TRBV7-7 with TRBJ1-1; a weak D match, TRBD1 (6 bases). Per the germline V gene, CDR1 is SSHAT and CDR2 is FNYEAQ (reference sequence). The CDR3 extends over 16 amino acids. The V end lost 5 bases, the J end lost 2 bases, and 18 bases lay between the germline ends. The chain's CDR3 is CASSLSSGGANTEAFF. The CDR3 region has the DNA TGTGCCAGCAGCCTTTCCTCCGGGGGCGCAAACACTGAAGCTTTCTTT.

The chain uses TRBV10-2 and TRBJ2-1, with D hard to call. V dropped 2 bases and J dropped 8 bases, with 7 bases sitting between them. Germline CDR1 is WSHSY and CDR2 is SAAADI. The CDR3 sequence is 12 residues long. The CDR3 here is CASSEGWDEQFF. CDR3 nucleotides: TGCGCCAGCAGTGAGGGTTGGGATGAGCAGTTCTTC.